This is a list of T cell receptor beta chains from one sample in a study of blood T cell repertoires in COVID-19. Clones were read by immunoSEQ multiplex PCR, and TCRdb kept only the in-frame ones, dropping some. In the table there are fewer than 250,000 clones, around 84% of which are singletons. Sequenced sample: peripheral blood. The origin of the receptors is a man in his sixties with acute or convalescent COVID-19. Each CDR3 is given with its conserved first and last residue. D genes are given only for firm matches. Part of the rows lack a size; the others show once, few, many or a class for expanded clones.

J: TRBJ2-2
size: .
D: .
V: TRBV5-1
DNA: TGCGCCAGCAGCTTGGATGCGGGAAAAACCGGGGAGCTGTTTTTT
CDR3: CASSLDAGKTGELFF

J: TRBJ1-1
size: .
D: TRBD1
V: TRBV28
DNA: TGTGCCAGCAGTCCCAGGGGGCCAGTCACTGAAGCTTTCTTT
CDR3: CASSPRGPVTEAFF

J: TRBJ1-5
size: once
D: .
V: TRBV6-5
DNA: TGTGCCAGCAAGACGGGAGCCTATAGCAATCAGCCCCAGCATTTT
CDR3: CASKTGAYSNQPQHF

J: TRBJ1-1
size: .
D: .
V: TRBV2
DNA: TGTGCCAGCTACGGGCAGGGGTTAAGTGAAGCTTTCTTT
CDR3: CASYGQGLSEAFF

J: TRBJ1-4
size: .
D: .
V: TRBV19
DNA: TGTGCCAGTAGTATCTCGGGATCAACTAATGAAAAACTGTTTTTT
CDR3: CASSISGSTNEKLFF

J: TRBJ2-3
size: .
D: TRBD1
V: TRBV7-9
DNA: TGTGCCAGCAGCTTAGGTTCGGGACAGCGCACAGATACGCAGTATTTT
CDR3: CASSLGSGQRTDTQYF

J: TRBJ2-1
size: .
D: TRBD2
V: TRBV6-5
DNA: TGTGCCAGCAGTTACGGCCTAGCGGGCGACCTTAATGAGCAGTTCTTC
CDR3: CASSYGLAGDLNEQFF

J: TRBJ1-2
size: .
D: .
V: TRBV6-1
DNA: TGTGCCAGCAGTGAAGCGGTCGGGAGGTTCCTCTATGGCTACACCTTC
CDR3: CASSEAVGRFLYGYTF

J: TRBJ2-1
size: .
D: TRBD2
V: TRBV10-1
DNA: TGCGCCAGCAGTGAGGGGGGGGGCTCCTACAATGAGCAGTTCTTC
CDR3: CASSEGGGSYNEQFF

J: TRBJ1-6
size: .
D: TRBD1
V: TRBV11-2
DNA: TGTGCCAGCAGCCCCGACAGGGCGGAACCCCTCCACTTT
CDR3: CASSPDRAEPLHF

J: TRBJ1-4
size: .
D: TRBD1
V: TRBV5-1
DNA: TGCGCCAGCAGCCGACAGGGACGGGATAATGAAAAACTGTTTTTT
CDR3: CASSRQGRDNEKLFF

J: TRBJ1-6
size: .
D: .
V: TRBV15
DNA: TGTGCCACCAGCAGGGACCAGGGGTCGCGGAATTCACCCCTCCACTTT
CDR3: CATSRDQGSRNSPLHF

J: TRBJ2-3
size: .
D: TRBD2
V: TRBV11-2
DNA: TGTGCCAGCAGCACGACTAGCGGGGGGACTAGGGATACGCAGTATTTT
CDR3: CASSTTSGGTRDTQYF

J: TRBJ2-5
size: .
D: .
V: TRBV11-2
DNA: TGTGCCAGCAGCTTCGCGTCAGGGCAACAAGAGACCCAGTACTTC
CDR3: CASSFASGQQETQYF

J: TRBJ1-6
size: .
D: TRBD1
V: TRBV2
DNA: TGTGCCAGCAGGGGACAGGGCGCACCCCTCCACTTT
CDR3: CASRGQGAPLHF

J: TRBJ2-3
size: .
D: .
V: TRBV3-1/TRBV3-2
DNA: TGTGCCACCAGCGGCGACAGACACCTTGGGCGTACGCAGTATTTT
CDR3: CATSGDRHLGRTQYF

J: TRBJ1-1
size: .
D: .
V: TRBV5-5
DNA: TGTGCCAGCAGCCGGGGCGGGGGCGCTGGGGTCACTGAAGCTTTCTTT
CDR3: CASSRGGGAGVTEAFF

J: TRBJ2-7
size: few
D: .
V: TRBV6-2/TRBV6-3
DNA: TGTGCCAGCAGCCCAGTTTATTCCGGGAGTGAGCAGTACTTC
CDR3: CASSPVYSGSEQYF

J: TRBJ2-1
size: many
D: TRBD1
V: TRBV18
DNA: TGTGCCAGCTCACCAGACGTCTTCAGGGGGCAAAATGAGCAGTTCTTC
CDR3: CASSPDVFRGQNEQFF

J: TRBJ1-1
size: .
D: TRBD1
V: TRBV2
DNA: TGTGCCAGCACGACAGGGGGGAGGGTGGAGAACACTGAAGCTTTCTTT
CDR3: CASTTGGRVENTEAFF

J: TRBJ2-7
size: .
D: TRBD1
V: TRBV4-3
DNA: TGCGCCAGCAGCCTTCGACAGGGGGCCTATGAGCAGTACTTC
CDR3: CASSLRQGAYEQYF

J: TRBJ1-1
size: many
D: .
V: TRBV18
DNA: TGTGCCACCGAGGACAGCAAGAACACTGAAGCTTTCTTT
CDR3: CATEDSKNTEAFF

J: TRBJ1-4
size: .
D: TRBD1
V: TRBV29-1
DNA: TGCAGCGTTCGGGACAGGGGAACTAATGAAAAACTGTTTTTT
CDR3: CSVRDRGTNEKLFF

J: TRBJ2-5
size: .
D: TRBD2
V: TRBV2
DNA: TGTGCCAGCACGTTGACCAGGTCTAGCGGGGGGCCCCAAGAGACCCAGTACTTC
CDR3: CASTLTRSSGGPQETQYF

J: TRBJ1-4
size: .
D: .
V: TRBV3-1/TRBV3-2
DNA: TGTGCCAGCAGCCCAGGGGTAACTAATGAAAAACTGTTTTTT
CDR3: CASSPGVTNEKLFF

J: TRBJ2-1
size: .
D: .
V: TRBV5-8
DNA: TGTGCCAGCAGCACCGGTAGTACGGAGCGCTACAATGAGCAGTTCTTC
CDR3: CASSTGSTERYNEQFF